This T cell receptor beta chain originates from a study of cytomegalovirus exposure and HLA in healthy donors. Overall study context: In an earlier analysis, approximately 120 million unique TCR beta sequences were found from some 180 million T cells. Study observations and caveats: Per a later analysis, 15,000 to 20,000 TCR beta sequences showed association with HLA alleles at 0.05 false discovery rate. Analyses of presence and absence presupposed an approximately uniform sequencing depth across donors. Sequencing artifact likely explains a cluster of highly shared sequence variants.

Germline V CDR1 and CDR2: MGHRA, YSYEKL. Trimming took off 1 base at V and 6 bases at J, with 18 bases between the two ends. This CDR3 comprises 16 residues. On this clone itself: Its antigen is currently unknown.

PCR primers comprised 60 Vbeta and 13 Jbeta primers. TCRdb keeps only in-frame clones here, not all; method: immunoSEQ multiplex PCR. The table has 60,000 to 95,000 clones, about four fifths seen once. This chain uses TRBV4-1 with TRBJ1-2; weak D call: TRBD1 (5 bases). This TCR came from a woman aged 40 to 49 in good health and CMV-seropositive. Input material: PBMCs. CDR3 residues: CASSQAGGGTKDGYTF. CDR3 DNA sequence: TGCGCCAGCAGCCAAGCCGGGGGGGGTACAAAGGATGGCTACACCTTC.